The 21 T cell receptor beta chains presented below share a single source sample, sequenced in a study of blood T cell repertoires in COVID-19. Profiled with immunoSEQ multiplex PCR; TCRdb holds only in-frame clones, not every one. The sample shows approximately 150,000 clones, 65% to 85% of them seen only once. Source material: peripheral blood. The receptors here all came from a man aged 55 to 70 with active or convalescent COVID-19.

This clone was observed once. The chain uses TRBV10-3 and TRBJ1-5; D might be TRBD1 (6 bases). V lost 0 bases, J lost 6 bases, and 15 bases lay in between. This CDR3 region has 16 residues. Germline V gene sequence: CDR1 ENHRY, CDR2 SYGVKD. CDR3 in DNA: TGTGCCATCAGTGAGTCGTCACAGGGCGTAAGTCAGCCCCAGCATTTT. Its protein product is CAISESSQGVSQPQHF.

The V call is TRBV3-1 (or the pseudogene TRBV3-2), the J call TRBJ2-2, with TRBD2 as a possible D gene (6 bases). The CDR3 consists of 14 residues. In germline, CDR1 is LGHDT, CDR2 YNNKEL (reference sequence). V dropped 1 base and J dropped 3 bases, with 6 bases sitting between them. CDR3 nucleotide sequence: TGTGCCAGCAGCCAAGGGGGGGACACCGGGGAGCTGTTTTTT. This gives the protein CASSQGGDTGELFF.

This clone was seen more than once but under ten times. This chain links TRBV10-1 with TRBJ2-7, with D possibly matching TRBD2 (6 bases). CDR3 length equals 15 residues. In germline, CDR1 is WNHNN, CDR2 SYGVQD (reference sequence). With 8 bases removed from V and 1 base from J, the gap between germline ends came to 18 bases. The CDR3 DNA sequence: TGCGCCAGCGGCCTCTCGCTAGCGACTTCCTACGAGCAGTACTTC. It translates to CASGLSLATSYEQYF.

There are a few counts of this clone. The J gene is TRBJ2-3, the V gene TRBV28; D is perhaps TRBD2 (5 bases). CDR3 size: 13 residues. V lost 3 bases to trimming and J lost 5 bases, with 9 bases between them. Germline V gene lookup returns CDR1 MDHEN and CDR2 SYDVKM. The CDR3 DNA sequence: TGTGCCAGCAGTTTTTCCAGCGGAGATACGCAGTATTTT. Translation: CASSFSSGDTQYF.

V and J are TRBV5-4 and TRBJ1-2, with D possibly being TRBD1 (6 bases). V was clipped by 4 bases and J by 1 base, with 11 bases between them. The CDR3 covers 14 residues. Germline-derived CDR1 and CDR2 are SGHNT and YYREEE (reference sequence). The CDR3 region is CASSADSLNYGYTF. CDR3 in DNA: TGTGCCAGCAGCGCGGACAGCCTTAACTATGGCTACACCTTC.

The chain carries TRBV28 and TRBJ1-5; 7 bases match TRBD1. The CDR3 consists of 15 residues. The germline V gene encodes CDR1 MDHEN and CDR2 SYDVKM. Germline trimming cut 5 bases from V and 4 bases from J; bases unmatched to any gene: 8. CDR3 nucleotides: TGTGCCAGCAGTGCAGAACAGGGGTTAAATCAGCCCCAGCATTTT. The encoded protein is CASSAEQGLNQPQHF.

This clone was observed a few times. The CDR3 DNA is TGTGCCACCAGCAGAGATCGGGACTCACGTAATTCACCCCTCCACTTT. The encoded protein is CATSRDRDSRNSPLHF. V usage is TRBV15 and J usage is TRBJ1-6, with TRBD1 as a possible D gene (5 bases). The CDR3 has 16 residues. Germline assignment: CDR1 LNHNV and CDR2 YYDKDF (reference sequence). The germline V and J ends were trimmed by 0 bases and 6 bases, with 12 bases remaining between them.

The chain uses TRBV3-1 (or the pseudogene TRBV3-2) and TRBJ1-2; a weak D match, TRBD1 (5 bases). V was shortened by 0 bases and J by 7 bases, with 12 bases between the two germline ends. The CDR3 contains 14 residues. Germline values: CDR1 LGHDT, CDR2 YNNKEL (reference sequence). In nucleotides, the CDR3 is TGTGCCAGCAGCCAAGATCAAGGAAGGGGTGGCTACACCTTC. This codes for CASSQDQGRGGYTF.

A single count supports this clone. The chain couples TRBV6-5 to TRBJ1-2; 9 bases match TRBD1. Per the germline V gene, CDR1 is MNHEY and CDR2 is SVGAGI. The length of the CDR3 is 14 residues. V was clipped by 3 bases and J by 7 bases; unmatched bases: 6. The CDR3 DNA sequence: TGTGCCAGCAGTTATGAGGGACAGGGTGGTGGCTACACCTTC. Translating gives CASSYEGQGGGYTF.

This chain connects TRBV7-7 to TRBJ2-5; 13 nucleotides agree with TRBD2. This CDR3 contains 15 residues. The germline V gene has CDR1 SSHAT and CDR2 FNYEAQ (reference sequence). Germline trimming cut 6 bases from V and 4 bases from J; bases unmatched to any gene: 5. Written as DNA, the CDR3 is TGTGCCAGCAGTCCAGGACTAGCGGGGGCAGAGACCCAGTACTTC. This encodes CASSPGLAGAETQYF. Together with reference TRBV7-7 and TRBJ2-5, the CDR3 gives the full variable domain: GAGVSQSPRYKVTKRGQDVTLRCDPISSHATLYWYQQALGQGPEFLTYFNYEAQPDKSGLPSDRFSAERPEGSISTLTIQRTEQRDSAMYRCASSPGLAGAETQYFGPGTRLLVL.

This chain connects TRBV29-1 to TRBJ2-5; a weak D match, TRBD1 (6 bases). V gave up 4 bases and J gave up 4 bases, with 19 bases separating them. CDR3 length: 15 residues. The germline V gene encodes CDR1 SQVTM and CDR2 ANQGSEA. The CDR3 nucleotides are TGCAGCGTTGTGGACAAAAGGACAGTTCGAGAGACCCAGTACTTC. It specifies CSVVDKRTVRETQYF. The full variable domain, completed using reference TRBV29-1 and TRBJ2-5, is SAVISQKPSRDICQRGTSLTIQCQVDSQVTMMFWYRQQPGQSLTLIATANQGSEATYESGFVIDKFPISRPNLTFSTLTVSNMSPEDSSIYLCSVVDKRTVRETQYFGPGTRLLVL.

The rearrangement joins TRBV4-2 to TRBJ2-1; tentatively, D is TRBD2 (6 bases). Deletions cut 0 bases from V and 7 bases from J, with 13 bases between. Germline V gene data show CDR1 as LGHNA and CDR2 as YNFKEQ. The CDR3 is made up of 15 amino acids. The CDR3 bases are TGTGCCAGCAGCCAAGATTACGGGGGTTTTAATGAGCAGTTCTTC. This translates into CASSQDYGGFNEQFF.

The chain links TRBV5-5 to TRBJ2-2, with 8 bases lining up with TRBD1. The CDR3 extends over 16 amino acids. CDR1 is SGHKS, CDR2 YYEKEE, per germline (reference sequence). The V gene end was trimmed by 3 bases and the J gene end by 5 bases; junction bases not matched to a gene: 9. The CDR3 loop reads CASSSHRTGITGELFF. The CDR3 region has the DNA TGTGCCAGCAGCTCCCATCGGACAGGGATAACCGGGGAGCTGTTTTTT.

The chain combines TRBV3-1 (or the pseudogene TRBV3-2) with TRBJ2-7; 13 nucleotides agree with TRBD2. From germline, CDR1 is LGHDT and CDR2 YNNKEL (reference sequence). The CDR3 is 20 residues long. The ends lost 3 bases at V and 0 bases at J; junction bases unmatched: 14. The DNA of the CDR3 is TGTGCCAGCAGCCACGATACGACTAGCGGGGGGCCAACTCGCTCCTACGAGCAGTACTTC. It yields the protein CASSHDTTSGGPTRSYEQYF.

The chain couples TRBV19 to TRBJ1-2; TRBD1 aligns across 8 bases. With 7 bases clipped from V and 4 bases from J, the junction kept 8 bases outside the gene matches. In germline, CDR1 is LNHDA, CDR2 SQIVND (reference sequence). The CDR3 is 14 amino acids. The CDR3 coding sequence is TGTGCCAGTACCCTTCTCAGGGGGCCCTATGGCTACACCTTC. Amino acid sequence: CASTLLRGPYGYTF.

This sequence joins TRBV5-4 and TRBJ1-2, with TRBD1 matching 7 bases. The ends lost 0 bases at V and 5 bases at J; junction bases unmatched: 4. The CDR3 consists of 14 residues. CDR1 is SGHNT, CDR2 YYREEE, per germline (reference sequence). The CDR3 loop reads CASSLEVTGYGYTF. In DNA form, the CDR3 reads TGTGCCAGCAGCTTGGAGGTGACAGGGTATGGCTACACCTTC.

CDR3 nucleotide sequence: TGCAGCGTTGAGTGGCAGGCCGATGGCTACACCTTC. This codes for CSVEWQADGYTF. The chain carries TRBV29-1 and TRBJ1-2; the D is unclear. CDR1 is SQVTM and CDR2 is ANQGSEA in the germline V gene. CDR3 length: 12 amino acids. The germline V and J ends were trimmed by 3 bases and 6 bases, with 11 bases remaining between them. Filled out from reference TRBV29-1 and TRBJ1-2, the complete variable domain reads SAVISQKPSRDICQRGTSLTIQCQVDSQVTMMFWYRQQPGQSLTLIATANQGSEATYESGFVIDKFPISRPNLTFSTLTVSNMSPEDSSIYLCSVEWQADGYTFGSGTRLTVV.

The chain is built from TRBV19 and TRBJ2-7, with a tentative D call TRBD2 (5 bases). The V end was cut by 1 base, the J end by 2 bases, with 15 bases between. Germline lookup yields CDR1 LNHDA and CDR2 SQIVND (reference sequence). The CDR3 loop spans 16 amino acids. The CDR3 DNA follows: TGTGCCAGTAGTATAGTTGGAGGACGCAGGACCTACGAGCAGTACTTC. Its protein product is CASSIVGGRRTYEQYF.

This rearrangement joins TRBV6-5 to TRBJ2-7, with 8 bases identical to TRBD2. With 6 bases clipped from V and 7 bases from J, the junction kept 5 bases outside the gene matches. Germline V gene data show CDR1 as MNHEY and CDR2 as SVGAGI. The CDR3 extends over 12 amino acids. CDR3 residues: CASRPAGVEQYF. The CDR3 coding sequence is TGTGCCAGCAGACCAGCGGGAGTTGAGCAGTACTTC.

V and J are TRBV11-3 and TRBJ1-1; D is ambiguous. Germline V gene data show CDR1 as SGHNT and CDR2 as YENEEA. The V gene lost 2 bases and the J gene lost 1 base, with 8 bases spanning the gap. The length of the CDR3 is 14 residues. CDR3 in DNA: TGTGCCAGCAGCTTAAATGGGCAGAACACTGAAGCTTTCTTT. It yields the protein CASSLNGQNTEAFF.

This chain uses TRBV19 with TRBJ1-5; D possibly corresponds to TRBD1 (6 bases). Trimming stripped 1 base from V and 7 bases from J, with 11 bases between. This CDR3 contains 14 residues. Germline V gene lookup returns CDR1 LNHDA and CDR2 SQIVND (reference sequence). The DNA for the CDR3 is TGTGCCAGTAGTATAGTCGAGGGGGTCCAGCCCCAGCATTTT. This sequence encodes CASSIVEGVQPQHF.